The clone carrying this T cell receptor (beta chain) came up once. Antigen: not known. The sample is drawn from a study of T-cell reconstitution after alpha-beta-depleted transplantation in children. Points from the study as a whole: The origin of high day-60 TCRbeta diversity in some patients lay in surviving recipient T cells and thymic progenitors. The study reportedly traced alpha-beta T cells about two months after transplant to several hundred expanded graft clones. Newly produced T cells mostly accounted for T-cell counts and diversity one year post-transplant.

Unique molecular identifiers were incorporated into the prepared TCRbeta library. TCRdb independently ran MiXCR on the PCR reads; one entry per CDR3 protein. This table has around 270,000 distinct CDR3 sequences, almost 8% appearing once. The sequences come from peripheral blood, collected 360 days after TCRalphabeta/CD19-depleted stem cell transplant. The receptor was isolated from a female patient aged 2 to 10 who had a stem cell transplant for Fanconi anemia, so the T cells may come from the graft donor.

The DNA of the CDR3 is TGTGCCAGCAGCTCATACCCGGGGGGGAACTATGGCTACACCTTC. The encoded protein is CASSSYPGGNYGYTF. The genes are TRBV7-2 and TRBJ1-2; D may be TRBD1 (5 bases). The CDR3 runs 15 residues. Germline CDR1 reads SGHTA; CDR2 reads FQGNSA. V lost 4 bases and J lost 2, with 14 bases in between.